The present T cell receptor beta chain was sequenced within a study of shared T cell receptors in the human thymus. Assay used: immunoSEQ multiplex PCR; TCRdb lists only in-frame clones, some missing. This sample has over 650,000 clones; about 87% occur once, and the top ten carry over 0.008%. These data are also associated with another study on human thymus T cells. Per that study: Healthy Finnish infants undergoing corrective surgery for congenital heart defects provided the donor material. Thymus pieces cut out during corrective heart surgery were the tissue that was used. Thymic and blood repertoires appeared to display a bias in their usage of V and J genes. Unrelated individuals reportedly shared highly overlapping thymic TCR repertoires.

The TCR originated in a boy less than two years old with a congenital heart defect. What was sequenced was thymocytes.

The CDR3 nucleotides are TGTGCCAGCAGCTTAGGGGGGGGCGGGTTCTACGAGCAGTACTTC. This gives the protein CASSLGGGGFYEQYF. The chain links TRBV11-2 to TRBJ2-7; possible D gene TRBD2, 7 bases. Germline CDR1 is SGHAT and CDR2 is FQNNGV. Trimming removed 1 base at V and 3 bases at J, with 13 bases between. The CDR3 sequence is 15 residues long.